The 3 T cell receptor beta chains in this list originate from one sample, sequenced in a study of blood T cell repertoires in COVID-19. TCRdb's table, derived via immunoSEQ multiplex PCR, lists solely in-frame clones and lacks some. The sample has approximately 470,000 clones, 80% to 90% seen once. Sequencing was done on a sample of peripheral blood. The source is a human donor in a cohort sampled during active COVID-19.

For the CDR3, the DNA is TGCGCCAGCAGCCAAGATGGGCGGGACGGTTCCTACGAGCAGTACTTC. Translating it yields CASSQDGRDGSYEQYF. J is TRBJ2-7 and V is TRBV4-1; D possibly corresponds to TRBD2 (6 bases). The V end lost 0 bases, the J end lost 1 base, and 13 bases lay between the germline ends. The germline gives CDR1 MGHRA, CDR2 YSYEKL. The CDR3 has 16 amino acids.

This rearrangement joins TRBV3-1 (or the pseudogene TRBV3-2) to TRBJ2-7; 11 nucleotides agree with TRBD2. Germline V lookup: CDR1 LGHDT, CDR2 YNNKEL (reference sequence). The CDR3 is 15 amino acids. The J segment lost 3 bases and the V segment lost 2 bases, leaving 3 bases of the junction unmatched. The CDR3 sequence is CASSQPGTSGYEQYF. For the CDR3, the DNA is TGTGCCAGCAGCCAACCCGGGACTAGCGGCTACGAGCAGTACTTC.

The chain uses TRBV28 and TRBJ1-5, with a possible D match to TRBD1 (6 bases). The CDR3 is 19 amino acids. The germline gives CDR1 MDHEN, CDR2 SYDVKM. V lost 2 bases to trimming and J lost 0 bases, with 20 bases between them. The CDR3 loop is CASSLIPTGYLPSNQPQHF. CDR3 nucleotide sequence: TGTGCCAGCAGTTTAATCCCCACAGGGTACCTTCCTAGCAATCAGCCCCAGCATTTT.